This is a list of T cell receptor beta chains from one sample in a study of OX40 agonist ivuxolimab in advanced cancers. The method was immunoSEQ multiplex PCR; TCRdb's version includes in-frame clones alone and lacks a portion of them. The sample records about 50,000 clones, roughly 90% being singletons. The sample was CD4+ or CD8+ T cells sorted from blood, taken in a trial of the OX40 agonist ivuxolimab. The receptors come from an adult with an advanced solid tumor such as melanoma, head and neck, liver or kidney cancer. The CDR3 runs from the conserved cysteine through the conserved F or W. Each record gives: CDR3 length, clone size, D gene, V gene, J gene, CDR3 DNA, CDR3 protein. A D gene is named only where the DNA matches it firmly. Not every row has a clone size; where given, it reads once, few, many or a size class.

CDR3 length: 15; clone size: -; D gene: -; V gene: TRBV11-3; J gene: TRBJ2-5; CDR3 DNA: TGTGCCAGCAGCTCTTCAGCGGGACAGCAAGAGACCCAGTACTTC; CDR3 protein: CASSSSAGQQETQYF
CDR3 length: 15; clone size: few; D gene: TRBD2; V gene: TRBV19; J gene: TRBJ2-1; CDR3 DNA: TGTGCCAGTACCTACGGGGCTAGCGGGGATAATGAGCAGTTCTTC; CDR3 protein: CASTYGASGDNEQFF
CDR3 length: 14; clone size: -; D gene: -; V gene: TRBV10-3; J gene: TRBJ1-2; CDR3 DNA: TGTGCCATCACCAAGTCGGAGGATATCTATGGCTACACCTTC; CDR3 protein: CAITKSEDIYGYTF
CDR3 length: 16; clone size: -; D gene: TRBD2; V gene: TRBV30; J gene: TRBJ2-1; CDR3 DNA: TGTGCCTGGAGTGTTGGAGGGACTAGCGGGAGAAATGAGCAGTTCTTC; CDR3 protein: CAWSVGGTSGRNEQFF
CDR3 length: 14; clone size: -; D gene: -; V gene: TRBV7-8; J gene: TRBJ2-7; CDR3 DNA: TGTGCCAGCAGCTCCACATGGGGCCCCTACGAGCAGTACTTC; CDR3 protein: CASSSTWGPYEQYF
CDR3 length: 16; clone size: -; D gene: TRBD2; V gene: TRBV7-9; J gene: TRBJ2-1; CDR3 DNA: TGTGCCAGCAGTCGACTCGGGACTAGCGGGAGGAATGAGCAGTTCTTC; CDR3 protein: CASSRLGTSGRNEQFF
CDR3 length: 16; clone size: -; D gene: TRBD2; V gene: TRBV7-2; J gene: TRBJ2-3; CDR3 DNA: TGTGCCAGCAGCCCCGGGCGGCTAGCGGGAGAAGACACGCAGTATTTT; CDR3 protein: CASSPGRLAGEDTQYF
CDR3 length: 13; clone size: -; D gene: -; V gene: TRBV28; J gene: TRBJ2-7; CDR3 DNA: TGTGCCAGCAGCGGGGGCAGGGCCCTCGAGCAGTACTTC; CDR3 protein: CASSGGRALEQYF
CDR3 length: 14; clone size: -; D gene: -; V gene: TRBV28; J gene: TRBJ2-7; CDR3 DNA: TGTGCCAGCAGGGGTGGGGCAGGGGTGAGCGAGCAGTACTTC; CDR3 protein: CASRGGAGVSEQYF
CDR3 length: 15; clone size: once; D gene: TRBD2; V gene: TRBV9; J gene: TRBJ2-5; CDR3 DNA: TGTGCCAGCAGCGGGGGGGGGACTGCCCAAGAGACCCAGTACTTC; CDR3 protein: CASSGGGTAQETQYF
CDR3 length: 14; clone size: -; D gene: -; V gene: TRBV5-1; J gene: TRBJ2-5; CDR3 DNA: TGCGCCAGCAGCTTGGGGCAACGCGGTGGGACCCAGTACTTC; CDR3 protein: CASSLGQRGGTQYF
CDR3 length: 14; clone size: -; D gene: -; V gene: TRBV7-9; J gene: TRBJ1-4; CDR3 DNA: TGTGCCAGCAGCTTAGTACAGGGCAATGAAAAACTGTTTTTT; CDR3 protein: CASSLVQGNEKLFF
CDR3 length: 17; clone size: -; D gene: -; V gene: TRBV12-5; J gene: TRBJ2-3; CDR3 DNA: TGTGCTAGTGGTTTGGTCCTCAACTACGAACCCCCAGATACGCAGTATTTT; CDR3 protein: CASGLVLNYEPPDTQYF
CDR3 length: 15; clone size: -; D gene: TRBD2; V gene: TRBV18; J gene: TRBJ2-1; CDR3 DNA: TGTGCCAGCTCACCGTCCAGCGGGAGAGTTAATGAGCAGTTCTTC; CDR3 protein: CASSPSSGRVNEQFF
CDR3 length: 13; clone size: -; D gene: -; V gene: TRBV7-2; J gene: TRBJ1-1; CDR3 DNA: TGTGCCAGCAGCTTAGAGAGGTCCACTGAAGCTTTCTTT; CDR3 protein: CASSLERSTEAFF
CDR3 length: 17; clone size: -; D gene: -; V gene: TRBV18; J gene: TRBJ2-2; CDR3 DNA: TGTGCCAGCTCACCACCGAACGGAAGACAAATCACCGGGGAGCTGTTTTTT; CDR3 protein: CASSPPNGRQITGELFF
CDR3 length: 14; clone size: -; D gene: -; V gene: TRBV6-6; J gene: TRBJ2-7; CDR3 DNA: TGTGCCAGCATGCGGCAGGCGAGCTCCTACGAGCAGTACTTC; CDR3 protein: CASMRQASSYEQYF
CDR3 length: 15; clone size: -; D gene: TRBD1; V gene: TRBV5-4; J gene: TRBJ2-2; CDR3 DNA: TGTGCCAGCAGCCTAAGACAGGGAAGGACCGGGGAGCTGTTTTTT; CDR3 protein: CASSLRQGRTGELFF
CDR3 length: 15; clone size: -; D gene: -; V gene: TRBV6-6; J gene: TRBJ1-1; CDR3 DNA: TGTGCCAGCAGTGGCTCCCAACCGTTTGGGGCTGAAGCTTTCTTT; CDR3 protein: CASSGSQPFGAEAFF
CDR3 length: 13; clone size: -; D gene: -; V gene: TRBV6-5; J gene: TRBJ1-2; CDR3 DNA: TGTGCCAGCAGACCCGACAGCTTCTATGGCTACACCTTC; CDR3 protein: CASRPDSFYGYTF
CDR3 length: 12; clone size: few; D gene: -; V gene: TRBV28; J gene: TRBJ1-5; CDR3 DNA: TGTGCCAGCGGGTCAGGGGATCAGCCCCAGCATTTT; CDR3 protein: CASGSGDQPQHF
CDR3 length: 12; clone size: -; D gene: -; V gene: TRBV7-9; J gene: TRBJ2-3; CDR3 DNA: TGTGCCAGCAGGCGATTAGAGCAGACGCAGTATTTT; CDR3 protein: CASRRLEQTQYF
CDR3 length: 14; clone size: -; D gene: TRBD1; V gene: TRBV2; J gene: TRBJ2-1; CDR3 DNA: TGTGCCAGCAGTGGCGGGGGACAGGGGCAGGAGCAGTTCTTC; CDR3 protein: CASSGGGQGQEQFF
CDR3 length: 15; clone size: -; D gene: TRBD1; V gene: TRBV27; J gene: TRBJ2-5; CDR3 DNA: TGTGCCAGCAGTGCGGGACAGGGGGCTCTAGAGACCCAGTACTTC; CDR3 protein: CASSAGQGALETQYF
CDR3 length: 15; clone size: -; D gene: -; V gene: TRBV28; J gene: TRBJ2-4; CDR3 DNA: TGTGCCAGCAGTTTAGTGGGACAAGGCAAAAACATTCAGTACTTC; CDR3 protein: CASSLVGQGKNIQYF
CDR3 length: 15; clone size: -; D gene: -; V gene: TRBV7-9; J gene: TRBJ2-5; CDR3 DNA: TGTGCCAGCAGCCGAATCCCCGTGGTAAAAGAGACCCAGTACTTC; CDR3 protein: CASSRIPVVKETQYF
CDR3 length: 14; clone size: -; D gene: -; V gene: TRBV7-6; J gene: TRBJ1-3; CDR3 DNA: TGTGCCAGCAGCTTTGAGAGAGCCGGAAACACCATATATTTT; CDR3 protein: CASSFERAGNTIYF